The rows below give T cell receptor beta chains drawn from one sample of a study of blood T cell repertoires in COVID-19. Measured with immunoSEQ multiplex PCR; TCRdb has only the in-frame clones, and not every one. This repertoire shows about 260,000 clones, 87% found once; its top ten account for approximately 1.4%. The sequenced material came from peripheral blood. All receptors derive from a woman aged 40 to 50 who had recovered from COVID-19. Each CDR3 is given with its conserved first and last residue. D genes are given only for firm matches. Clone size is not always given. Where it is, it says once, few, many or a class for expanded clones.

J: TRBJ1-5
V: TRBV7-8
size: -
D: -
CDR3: CASSLSWAAQNQPQHF
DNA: TGTGCCAGCAGCTTAAGCTGGGCAGCCCAGAATCAGCCCCAGCATTTT

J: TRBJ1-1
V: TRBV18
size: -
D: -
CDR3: CASSPKRGSEAFF
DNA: TGTGCCAGCTCACCTAAGAGGGGGTCTGAAGCTTTCTTT

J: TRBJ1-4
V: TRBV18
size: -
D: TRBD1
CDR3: CASSPDRESEKLFF
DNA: TGTGCCAGCTCACCCGACAGGGAAAGTGAAAAACTGTTTTTT

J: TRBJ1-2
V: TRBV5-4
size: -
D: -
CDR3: CASSPEGISINGYTF
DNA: TGTGCCAGCAGCCCCGAGGGAATTTCGATTAATGGCTACACCTTC

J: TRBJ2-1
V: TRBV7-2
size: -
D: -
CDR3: CASSLAYGGGLSLTNEQFF
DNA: TGTGCCAGCAGCTTAGCGTATGGGGGCGGACTCTCCCTCACCAATGAGCAGTTCTTC

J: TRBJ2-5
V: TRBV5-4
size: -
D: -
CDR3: CASSGSPETQYF
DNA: TGTGCCAGCAGTGGCAGTCCGGAGACCCAGTACTTC

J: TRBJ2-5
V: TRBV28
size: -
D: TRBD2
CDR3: CASSFPAGGPETQYF
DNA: TGTGCCAGCAGTTTCCCAGCGGGGGGGCCAGAGACCCAGTACTTC

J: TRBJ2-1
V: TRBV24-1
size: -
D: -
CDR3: CATSEAGNYNEQFF
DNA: TGTGCCACCAGTGAGGCAGGAAATTACAATGAGCAGTTCTTC

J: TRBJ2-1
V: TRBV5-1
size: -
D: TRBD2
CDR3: CASSLLPSGGGDNEQFF
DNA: TGCGCCAGCAGCTTATTACCTAGCGGGGGAGGGGACAATGAGCAGTTCTTC

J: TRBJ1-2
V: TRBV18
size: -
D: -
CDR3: CASSRSGQGHYGYTF
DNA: TGTGCCAGCTCACGTTCGGGTCAGGGGCACTATGGCTACACCTTC

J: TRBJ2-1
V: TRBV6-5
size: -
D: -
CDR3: CASSPHPDNEQFF
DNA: TGTGCCAGCAGCCCACATCCCGACAATGAGCAGTTCTTC

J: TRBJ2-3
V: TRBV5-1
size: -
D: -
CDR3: CASSGVVSTDTQYF
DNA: TGCGCCAGCAGCGGAGTCGTTAGCACAGATACGCAGTATTTT

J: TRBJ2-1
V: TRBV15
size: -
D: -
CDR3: CATTDRIYNEQFF
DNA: TGTGCCACCACCGACAGGATCTACAATGAGCAGTTCTTC

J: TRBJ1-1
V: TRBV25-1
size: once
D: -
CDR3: CASSESRAWGDTEAFF
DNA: TGTGCCAGCAGTGAGTCCCGGGCCTGGGGCGACACTGAAGCTTTCTTT

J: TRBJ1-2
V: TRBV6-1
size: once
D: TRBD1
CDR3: CASSEGNRGLSYGYTF
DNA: TGTGCCAGCAGTGAAGGGAACAGGGGGCTTTCGTATGGCTACACCTTC

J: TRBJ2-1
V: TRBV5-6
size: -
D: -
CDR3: CASSLWPKNEQFF
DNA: TGTGCCAGCAGCTTGTGGCCCAAAAATGAGCAGTTCTTC

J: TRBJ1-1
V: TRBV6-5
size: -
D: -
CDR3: CASSPGPTEAFF
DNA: TGTGCCAGCAGTCCGGGTCCCACTGAAGCTTTCTTT

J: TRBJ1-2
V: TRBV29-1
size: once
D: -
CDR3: CSAADRQSYGYTF
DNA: TGCAGCGCCGCGGACCGACAGAGCTATGGCTACACCTTC

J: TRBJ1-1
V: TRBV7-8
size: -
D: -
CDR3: CASSSPRGAFF
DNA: TGTGCCAGCAGCTCACCACGAGGAGCTTTCTTT

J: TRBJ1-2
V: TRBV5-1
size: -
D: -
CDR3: CASSLAGTNYGYTF
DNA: TGCGCCAGCAGCTTGGCAGGCACTAACTATGGCTACACCTTC

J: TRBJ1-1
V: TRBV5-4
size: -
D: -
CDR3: CASSPGGRGNTEAFF
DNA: TGTGCCAGCAGTCCTGGGGGCAGAGGAAACACTGAAGCTTTCTTT

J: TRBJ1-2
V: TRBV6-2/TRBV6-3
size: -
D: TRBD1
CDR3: CASSPRGQGVFYGYTF
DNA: TGTGCCAGCAGCCCCCGAGGACAGGGGGTGTTCTATGGCTACACCTTC

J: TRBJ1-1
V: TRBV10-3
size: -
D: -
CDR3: CATSGGNRVPRTEAFF
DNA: TGTGCCACCAGCGGGGGGAACAGGGTCCCTAGAACTGAAGCTTTCTTT

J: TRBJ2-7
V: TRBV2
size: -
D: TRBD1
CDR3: CASTSLGGTGGRYEQYF
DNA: TGTGCCAGCACCTCCCTTGGGGGGACAGGGGGCAGGTACGAGCAGTACTTC

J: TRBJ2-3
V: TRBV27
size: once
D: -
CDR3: CASSYGPPDTQYF
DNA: TGTGCCAGCAGTTATGGGCCCCCAGATACGCAGTATTTT

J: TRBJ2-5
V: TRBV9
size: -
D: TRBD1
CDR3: CASSVKAGGIGETQYF
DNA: TGTGCCAGCAGCGTTAAGGCAGGGGGCATCGGGGAGACCCAGTACTTC

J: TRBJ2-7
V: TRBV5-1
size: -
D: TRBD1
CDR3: CASSPGQGFSYEQYF
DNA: TGCGCCAGCAGCCCTGGACAGGGGTTTTCCTACGAGCAGTACTTC

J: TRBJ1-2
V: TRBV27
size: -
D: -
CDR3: CASSLSGGGYGYTF
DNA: TGTGCCAGCAGTTTGTCGGGGGGAGGGTATGGCTACACCTTC

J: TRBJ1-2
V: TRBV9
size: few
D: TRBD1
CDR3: CASSAGTGVGGYTF
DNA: TGTGCCAGCAGCGCCGGGACAGGGGTTGGTGGCTACACCTTC

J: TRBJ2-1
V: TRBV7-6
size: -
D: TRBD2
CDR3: CASSLLAGGPGNEQFF
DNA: TGTGCCAGCAGCCTACTAGCGGGGGGGCCGGGGAATGAGCAGTTCTTC

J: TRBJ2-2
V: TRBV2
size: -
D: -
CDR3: CASSEHETGELFF
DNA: TGTGCCAGCAGTGAGCACGAGACCGGGGAGCTGTTTTTT

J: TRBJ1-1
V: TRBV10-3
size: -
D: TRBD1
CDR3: CAISDPGQERLAFF
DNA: TGTGCCATCAGCGACCCGGGACAGGAACGTCTAGCTTTCTTT

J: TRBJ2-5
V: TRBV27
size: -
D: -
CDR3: CASSFLSSTLETQYF
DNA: TGTGCCAGCAGTTTCCTCTCCTCGACTTTAGAGACCCAGTACTTC

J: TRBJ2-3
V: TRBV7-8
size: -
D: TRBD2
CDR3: CASSFLIAGGPFADTQYF
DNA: TGTGCCAGCAGCTTCCTTATAGCGGGGGGGCCATTCGCAGATACGCAGTATTTT

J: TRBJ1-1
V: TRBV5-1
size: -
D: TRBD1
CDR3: CASSLGRTGPLRTEAFF
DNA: TGCGCCAGCAGCTTGGGCCGGACAGGACCCCTTAGGACTGAAGCTTTCTTT

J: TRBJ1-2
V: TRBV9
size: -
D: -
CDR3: CASSRRPNQFYGYTF
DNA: TGTGCCAGCAGCCGGAGGCCGAACCAATTCTATGGCTACACCTTC

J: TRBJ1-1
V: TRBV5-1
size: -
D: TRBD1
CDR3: CASSGPRGTEAFF
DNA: TGCGCCAGCAGCGGCCCCAGGGGGACTGAAGCTTTCTTT

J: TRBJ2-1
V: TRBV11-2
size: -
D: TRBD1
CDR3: CASSFNAGQGSNEQFF
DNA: TGTGCCAGCAGCTTTAATGCCGGACAGGGGAGTAATGAGCAGTTCTTC

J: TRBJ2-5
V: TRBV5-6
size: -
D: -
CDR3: CASSLLVAGAKQETQYF
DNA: TGTGCCAGCAGCTTGCTTGTGGCAGGGGCGAAACAAGAGACCCAGTACTTC

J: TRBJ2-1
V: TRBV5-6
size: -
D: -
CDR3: CASSLDRISYNEQFF
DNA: TGTGCCAGCAGCTTGGACAGGATCTCCTACAATGAGCAGTTCTTC

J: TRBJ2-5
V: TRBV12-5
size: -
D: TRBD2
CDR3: CASASSGGAETQYF
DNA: TGTGCTAGTGCCTCTAGCGGGGGGGCGGAGACCCAGTACTTC